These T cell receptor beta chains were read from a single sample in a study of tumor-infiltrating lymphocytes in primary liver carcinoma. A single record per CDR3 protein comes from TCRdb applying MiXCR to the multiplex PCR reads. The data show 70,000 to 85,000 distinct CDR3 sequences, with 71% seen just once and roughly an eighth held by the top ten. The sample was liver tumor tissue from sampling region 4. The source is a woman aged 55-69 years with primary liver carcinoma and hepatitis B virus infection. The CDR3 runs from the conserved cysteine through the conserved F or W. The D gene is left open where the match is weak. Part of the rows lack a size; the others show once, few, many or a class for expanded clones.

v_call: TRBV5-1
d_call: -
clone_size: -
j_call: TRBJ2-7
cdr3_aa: CASSLSSVRQREQYF
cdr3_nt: TGCGCCAGCAGCTTGTCTAGCGTGAGGCAGAGGGAGCAGTACTTC

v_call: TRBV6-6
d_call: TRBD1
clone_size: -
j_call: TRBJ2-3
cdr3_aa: CASSPRDRGTDTRYF
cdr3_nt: TGTGCCAGCAGTCCCCGAGACAGGGGAACAGATACGCGGTATTTT

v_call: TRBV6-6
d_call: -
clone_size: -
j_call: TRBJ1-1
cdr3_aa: CASITVEMNTEALF
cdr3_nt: TGTGCCAGCATTACCGTAGAAATGAACACTGAAGCTTTATTT

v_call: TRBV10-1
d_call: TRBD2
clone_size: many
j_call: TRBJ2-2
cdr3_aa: CASSGGDYQELFF
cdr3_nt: TGCGCCAGCAGTGGGGGGGACTACCAAGAGCTGTTTTTT

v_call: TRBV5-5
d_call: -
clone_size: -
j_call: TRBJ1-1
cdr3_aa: CACSFTGKTEAFF
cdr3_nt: TGTGCTTGCAGCTTTACAGGGAAGACTGAAGCTTTCTTT

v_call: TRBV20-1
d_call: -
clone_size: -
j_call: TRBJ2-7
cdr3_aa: CSARGAEDYEQYF
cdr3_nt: TGCAGTGCTAGAGGCGCGGAAGACTACGAGCAGTACTTC

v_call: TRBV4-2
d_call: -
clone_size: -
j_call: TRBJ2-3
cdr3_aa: CGSGQGGLAEGTQYF
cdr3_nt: TGTGGCAGCGGCCAAGGGGGACTGGCCGAAGGTACGCAGTATTTT

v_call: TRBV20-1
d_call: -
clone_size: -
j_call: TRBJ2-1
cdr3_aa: CSANWWDEQFF
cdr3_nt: TGCAGTGCCAATTGGTGGGATGAGCAGTTCTTC

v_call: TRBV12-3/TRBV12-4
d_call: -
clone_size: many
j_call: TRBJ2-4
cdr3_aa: CASRRPGENTQYF
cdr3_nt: TGTGCCAGCAGGAGGCCGGGGGAGAACACTCAGTACTTC

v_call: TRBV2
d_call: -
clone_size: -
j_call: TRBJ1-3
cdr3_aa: CASSNRGGSGNTIHF
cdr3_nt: TGTGCCAGCAGTAATCGGGGCGGCTCTGGAAACACCATACATTTT

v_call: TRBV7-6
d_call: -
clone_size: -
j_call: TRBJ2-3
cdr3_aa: CASSNGFVRADTHYF
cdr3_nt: TGTGCCAGCAGCAACGGATTCGTTCGGGCAGATACGCACTATTTT

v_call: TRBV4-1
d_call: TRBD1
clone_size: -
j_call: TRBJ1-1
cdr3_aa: CANSQDGQGARVDTEAFF
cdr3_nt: TGCGCAAACAGCCAAGATGGGCAGGGGGCGAGGGTGGACACTGAAGCTTTCTTT

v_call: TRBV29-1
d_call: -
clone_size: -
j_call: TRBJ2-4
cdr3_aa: CSVEHRAQNIQYF
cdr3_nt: TGCAGCGTTGAACACAGGGCCCAAAACATTCAGTACTTC

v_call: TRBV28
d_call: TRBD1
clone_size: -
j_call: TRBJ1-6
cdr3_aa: CGSSHGTVGDSPLHF
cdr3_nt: TGTGGCAGCAGTCATGGGACAGTTGGAGATTCACCGCTCCACTTT

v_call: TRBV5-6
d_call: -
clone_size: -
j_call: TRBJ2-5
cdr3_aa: CASSFDSGTQYF
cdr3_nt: TGTGCCAGCAGTTTCGATTCGGGGACCCAGTACTTC

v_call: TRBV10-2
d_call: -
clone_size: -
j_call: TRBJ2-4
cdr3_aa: CASSDSRGWDIQYF
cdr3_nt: TGCGCCAGCAGTGACTCAAGGGGATGGGATATTCAGTACTTC

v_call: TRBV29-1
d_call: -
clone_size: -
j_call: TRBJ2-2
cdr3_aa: CSGRNGTGELFF
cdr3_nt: TGCAGCGGGCGCAACGGAACCGGGGAGCTGTTTTTT

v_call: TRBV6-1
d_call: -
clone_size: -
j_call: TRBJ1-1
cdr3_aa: CASRAGTKNTEALF
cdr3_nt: TGTGCCAGCAGGGCCGGGACGAAGAACACTGAGGCTCTCTTT

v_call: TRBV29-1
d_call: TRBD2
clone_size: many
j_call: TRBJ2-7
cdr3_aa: CSVDLAGGPKEQYF
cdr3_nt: TGCAGCGTTGATTTAGCGGGAGGGCCGAAAGAGCAGTACTTC

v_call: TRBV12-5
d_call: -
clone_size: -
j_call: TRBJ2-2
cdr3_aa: CAGGQGRINAGELFF
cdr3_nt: TGTGCTGGTGGCCAGGGCAGAATTAACGCCGGGGAGCTGTTTTTT

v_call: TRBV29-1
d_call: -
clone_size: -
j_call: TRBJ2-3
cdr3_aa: CSVGKVQGTTDMQYF
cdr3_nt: TGCAGCGTTGGTAAGGTTCAGGGTACCACAGATATGCAGTATTTT

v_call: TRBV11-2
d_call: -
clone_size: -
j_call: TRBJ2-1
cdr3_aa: CACSPGLAGDYNEQFF
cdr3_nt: TGTGCCTGCAGCCCCGGGTTAGCAGGCGATTACAATGAGCAGTTCTTC

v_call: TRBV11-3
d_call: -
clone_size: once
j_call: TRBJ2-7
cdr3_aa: CASCLEQGGVWEQYF
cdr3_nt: TGTGCCAGCTGCTTAGAACAGGGCGGGGTCTGGGAGCAGTACTTC

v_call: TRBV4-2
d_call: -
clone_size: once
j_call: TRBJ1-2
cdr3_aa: CASSQVGAGSDYGYTF
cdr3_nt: TGTGCCAGCAGCCAAGTTGGGGCAGGGAGCGACTATGGCTACACCTTC

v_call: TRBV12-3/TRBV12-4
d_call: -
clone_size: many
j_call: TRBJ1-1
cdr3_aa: CASRYMGARTEAFF
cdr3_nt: TGTGCCAGCAGGTACATGGGGGCACGGACTGAAGCTTTCTTT

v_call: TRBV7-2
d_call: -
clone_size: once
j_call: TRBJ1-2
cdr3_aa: CASTRDWGNYGYTF
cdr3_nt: TGTGCCAGCACACGGGACTGGGGAAACTATGGCTACACCTTC

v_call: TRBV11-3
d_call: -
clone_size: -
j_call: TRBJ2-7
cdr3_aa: CASGLGRALVYNEQYF
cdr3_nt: TGTGCCAGCGGCTTAGGTCGGGCTCTGGTATATAATGAGCAGTACTTC

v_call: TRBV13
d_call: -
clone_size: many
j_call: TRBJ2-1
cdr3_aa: CASSLGVERGNEQFF
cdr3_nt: TGTGCCAGCAGCTTAGGGGTAGAAAGGGGAAATGAGCAGTTCTTC

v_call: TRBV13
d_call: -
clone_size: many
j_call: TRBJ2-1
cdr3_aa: CASSLSLTSFYNEQFF
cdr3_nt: TGTGCCAGCAGCCTCTCCCTTACCAGCTTCTACAATGAGCAGTTCTTC

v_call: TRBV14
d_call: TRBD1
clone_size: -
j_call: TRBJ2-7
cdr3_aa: CASSPGTGDYKQYF
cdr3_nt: TGTGCCAGTAGCCCGGGGACAGGGGACTACAAGCAGTACTTC

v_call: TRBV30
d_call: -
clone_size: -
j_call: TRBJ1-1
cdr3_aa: CAWSVGSTETFF
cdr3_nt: TGTGCCTGGAGTGTAGGTAGCACTGAAACTTTCTTT

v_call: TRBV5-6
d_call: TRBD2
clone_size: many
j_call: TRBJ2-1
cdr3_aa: CASSITGTSNEQFF
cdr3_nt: TGTGCCAGCAGCATCACCGGGACTAGCAATGAGCAGTTCTTC

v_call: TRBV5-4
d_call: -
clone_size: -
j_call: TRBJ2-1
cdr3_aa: CAGSPPGMSSYYEQFF
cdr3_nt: TGTGCCGGCAGTCCGCCAGGGATGAGCTCCTACTATGAGCAGTTCTTC

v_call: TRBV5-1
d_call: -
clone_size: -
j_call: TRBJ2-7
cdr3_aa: CASSIGPSYEQYF
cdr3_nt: TGCGCCAGCAGCATAGGCCCATCCTACGAGCAGTACTTC

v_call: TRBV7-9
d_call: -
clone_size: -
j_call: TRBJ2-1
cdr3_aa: CASSATRPNEQFF
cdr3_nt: TGTGCCAGCAGCGCCACTCGGCCCAATGAGCAGTTCTTC

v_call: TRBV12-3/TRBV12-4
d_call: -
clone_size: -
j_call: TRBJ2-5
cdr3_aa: CASRRGVGTQYF
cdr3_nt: TGTGCTAGCCGCAGGGGGGTGGGGACCCAGTACTTC

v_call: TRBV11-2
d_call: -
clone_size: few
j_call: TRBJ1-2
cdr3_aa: CASSLDAGANYGYTF
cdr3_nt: TGTGCCAGCAGCTTAGACGCAGGGGCCAACTATGGTTATACCTTC

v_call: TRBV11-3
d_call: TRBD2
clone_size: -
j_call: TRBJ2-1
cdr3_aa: CSSSLGTSGKPEQLF
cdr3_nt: TGTTCCAGCAGCTTAGGAACTAGCGGGAAGCCTGAGCAGCTCTTC

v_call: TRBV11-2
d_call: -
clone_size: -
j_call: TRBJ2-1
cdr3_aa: CTSSLSSNEQFF
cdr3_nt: TGTACTAGCAGTTTAAGCTCCAATGAGCAGTTCTTC

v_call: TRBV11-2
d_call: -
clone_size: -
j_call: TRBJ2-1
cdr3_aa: CASSLGGSLLNEQFF
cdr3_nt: TGTGCCAGCAGCTTAGGAGGGAGTCTCCTTAATGAGCAGTTCTTC

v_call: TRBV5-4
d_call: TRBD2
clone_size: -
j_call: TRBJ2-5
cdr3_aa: CASSFGTSGQETQHF
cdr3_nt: TGTGCCAGCAGCTTCGGGACTAGCGGCCAGGAGACCCAGCACTTT

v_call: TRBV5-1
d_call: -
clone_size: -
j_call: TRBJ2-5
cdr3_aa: CAGSLAEETQYF
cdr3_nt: TGCGCCGGCAGCCTCGCGGAAGAGACCCAGTATTTC

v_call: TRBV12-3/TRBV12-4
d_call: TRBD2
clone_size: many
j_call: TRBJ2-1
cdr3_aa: CASSSTPGLAVSYNEQFF
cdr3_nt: TGTGCCAGCAGTTCCACTCCCGGACTAGCGGTGTCCTACAATGAGCAGTTCTTC

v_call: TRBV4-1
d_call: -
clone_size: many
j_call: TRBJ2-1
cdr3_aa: CASSQAEGSYNEQFF
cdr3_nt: TGCGCCAGCAGCCAAGCCGAGGGCTCCTACAATGAGCAGTTCTTC

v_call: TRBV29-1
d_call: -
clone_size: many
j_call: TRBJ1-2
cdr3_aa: CSVDLPGGDGYTF
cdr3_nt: TGCAGCGTTGACCTACCGGGGGGGGATGGCTACACCTTC

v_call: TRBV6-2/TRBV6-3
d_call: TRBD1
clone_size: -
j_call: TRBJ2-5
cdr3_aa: CATRQGVEAQYF
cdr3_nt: TGTGCCACCAGACAGGGTGTAGAGGCCCAGTACTTC

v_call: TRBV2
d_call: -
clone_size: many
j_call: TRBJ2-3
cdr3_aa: CASASGDTQYF
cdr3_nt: TGTGCCAGCGCTAGTGGAGATACGCAGTATTTT

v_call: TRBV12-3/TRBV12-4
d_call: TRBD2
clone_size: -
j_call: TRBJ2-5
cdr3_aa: CDSGKLGQETQYF
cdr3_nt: TGTGACAGCGGGAAGCTAGGGCAAGAGACCCAGTACTTC

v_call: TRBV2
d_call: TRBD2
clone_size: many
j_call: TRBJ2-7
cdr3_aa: CASSEAGLESSEQYF
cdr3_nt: TGTGCCAGCAGTGAGGCGGGACTAGAATCGAGCGAGCAGTACTTC

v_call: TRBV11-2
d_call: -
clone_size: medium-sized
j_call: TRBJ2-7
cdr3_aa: CASSFRSTSYEQYF
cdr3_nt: TGTGCCAGCAGCTTTCGGAGTACCTCCTACGAGCAGTACTTC

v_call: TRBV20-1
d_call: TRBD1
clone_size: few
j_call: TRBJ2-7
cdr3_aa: CSARKTGGASYEQYF
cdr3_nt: TGCAGTGCTAGAAAGACAGGGGGCGCTTCCTACGAGCAGTACTTC

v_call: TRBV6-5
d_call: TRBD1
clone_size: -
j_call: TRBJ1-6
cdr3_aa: CASSYSPAGGLSPLHF
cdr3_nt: TGTGCCAGCAGTTATAGTCCGGCAGGGGGCCTTTCACCCCTCCACTTT

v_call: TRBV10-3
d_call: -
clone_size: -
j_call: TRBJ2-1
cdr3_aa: CAISVSTLAYEQFF
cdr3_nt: TGTGCCATCAGTGTGTCGACATTGGCCTACGAGCAGTTCTTC

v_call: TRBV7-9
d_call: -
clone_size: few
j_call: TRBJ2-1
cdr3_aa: CASSPRAAGSYNEQFF
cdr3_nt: TGTGCCAGCAGCCCGAGAGCGGCTGGCTCCTACAATGAGCAGTTCTTC